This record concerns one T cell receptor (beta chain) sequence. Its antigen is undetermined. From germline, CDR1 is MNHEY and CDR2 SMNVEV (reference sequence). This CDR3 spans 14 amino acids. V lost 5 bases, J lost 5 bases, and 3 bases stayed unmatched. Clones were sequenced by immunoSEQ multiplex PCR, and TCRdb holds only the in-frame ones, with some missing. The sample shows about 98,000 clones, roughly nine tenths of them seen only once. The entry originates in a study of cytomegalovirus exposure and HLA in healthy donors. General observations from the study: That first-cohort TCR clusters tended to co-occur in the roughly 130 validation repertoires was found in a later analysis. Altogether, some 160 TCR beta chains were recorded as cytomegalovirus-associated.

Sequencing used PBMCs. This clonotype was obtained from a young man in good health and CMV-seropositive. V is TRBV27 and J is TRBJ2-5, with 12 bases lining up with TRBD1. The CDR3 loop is CASSRDRGLETQYF. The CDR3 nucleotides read TGTGCCAGCAGTCGGGACAGGGGGCTGGAGACCCAGTACTTC.